The next 32 T cell receptor beta chains were all read from a single sample in a study of OX40 agonist ivuxolimab in advanced cancers. Only in-frame clones appear in the TCRdb table, and some are missing; sequencing was by immunoSEQ multiplex PCR. The profile shows around 27,000 clones, more than 70% of them singletons. The sequencing here drew on CD4+ or CD8+ T cells sorted from blood, taken in a trial of the OX40 agonist ivuxolimab. These receptor sequences come from an adult with an advanced solid tumor such as melanoma, head and neck, liver or kidney cancer.

The chain joins TRBV13 to TRBJ2-2; 9 bases fit TRBD2. Unmatched junction bases numbered 5, after V lost 5 bases and J lost 4 bases. The length of the CDR3 is 15 residues. Germline assignment: CDR1 PRHDT and CDR2 FYEKMQ (reference sequence). Here the CDR3 DNA reads TGTGCCAGCAGCATTAGCGGGAGCTTCACCGGGGAGCTGTTTTTT. Amino acid sequence: CASSISGSFTGELFF.

This chain connects TRBV4-1 to TRBJ2-7, with unresolved D. V was trimmed by 0 bases and J by 3 bases, leaving 6 bases between them. CDR1 is MGHRA, CDR2 YSYEKL, per germline. The CDR3 is 13 residues long. The CDR3 nucleotides read TGCGCCAGCAGCCAAGAGAACGGCTACGAGCAGTACTTC. It specifies CASSQENGYEQYF.

The genes are TRBV7-6 and TRBJ2-5; 9 positions agree with TRBD1. The CDR3 is made up of 14 amino acids. Germline-derived CDR1 and CDR2 are SGHVS and FNYEAQ. J lost 4 bases, V lost 5 bases, and 5 bases had no gene match. The CDR3 loop reads CASSRTQGAETQYF. The DNA of the CDR3 is TGTGCCAGCAGCCGTACACAGGGGGCAGAGACCCAGTACTTC.

As DNA, the CDR3 is TGTGCCAGCAGCGTTCAAGGAAGCACAGATACGCAGTATTTT. As protein: CASSVQGSTDTQYF. The chain links TRBV9 to TRBJ2-3; D is ambiguous. Trimming took 2 bases from V and 0 from J, leaving 7 bases between them. The germline gives CDR1 SGDLS, CDR2 YYNGEE. The CDR3 runs 14 residues.

The genes are TRBV27 and TRBJ1-5, with D perhaps matching TRBD1 (5 bases). Trimming removed 8 bases at V and 11 bases at J, with 19 bases between. The germline V gene has CDR1 MNHEY and CDR2 SMNVEV (reference sequence). CDR3 length: 13 residues. The chain's CDR3 is CASGGLDISAQHF. CDR3 DNA: TGTGCCAGCGGAGGACTGGACATTAGCGCCCAGCATTTT.

The genes are TRBV30 and TRBJ2-2; a possible D gene is TRBD2 (6 bases). This CDR3 has 16 residues. The germline gives CDR1 GTSNPN, CDR2 SVGIG (reference sequence). Trimming removed 5 bases at V and 0 bases at J, with 16 bases between. In nucleotides, the CDR3 is TGTGCCTGGGCCCCGGGGAGGCACGCGAACACCGGGGAGCTGTTTTTT. Translation: CAWAPGRHANTGELFF.

The chain is built from TRBV14 and TRBJ2-7; D is undetermined. V was clipped by 3 bases and J by 3 bases, with 6 bases between them. CDR3 length equals 12 residues. CDR1 and CDR2 (germline): SGHDN, FVKESK. The CDR3 DNA is TGTGCCAGCAGCCATTGGGACTACGAGCAGTACTTC. Protein product: CASSHWDYEQYF.

V and J are TRBV9 and TRBJ2-7; TRBD2 matches 10 bases. The trim removed 0 bases at V and 4 bases at J, leaving 1 base unmatched. The CDR3 has 14 amino acids. From germline, CDR1 is SGDLS and CDR2 YYNGEE. The CDR3 nucleotides read TGTGCCAGCAGCGTAGCTAGCGGGAGTTACGAGCAGTACTTC. Protein sequence: CASSVASGSYEQYF. The whole variable domain, remainder taken from reference TRBV9 and TRBJ2-7, is DSGVTQTPKHLITATGQRVTLRCSPRSGDLSVYWYQQSLDQGLQFLIQYYNGEERAKGNILERFSAQQFPDLHSELNLSSLELGDSALYFCASSVASGSYEQYFGPGTRLTVT.

This clone has just one count. This chain connects TRBV14 to TRBJ1-1; D is unresolved. The CDR3 extends over 13 amino acids. V was clipped by 4 bases and J by 6 bases, with 12 bases between them. Per the germline V gene, CDR1 is SGHDN and CDR2 is FVKESK. CDR3 coding DNA: TGTGCCAGCAGCCGTGGGCCCGTCGCTGAAGCTTTCTTT. Translated: CASSRGPVAEAFF.

The chain carries TRBV7-6 and TRBJ2-7; 7 nucleotides agree with TRBD1. The CDR3 loop spans 13 amino acids. Unmatched junction bases numbered 5, after V lost 3 bases and J lost 6 bases. CDR1 is SGHVS and CDR2 is FNYEAQ in the germline V gene. The CDR3 protein is CASSFRTGAEQYF. The CDR3 DNA reads TGTGCCAGCAGCTTCCGAACAGGGGCCGAGCAGTACTTC.

By share of the sample, this clone is hyperexpanded. This chain links TRBV28 with TRBJ1-5; 7 bases map to TRBD1. Germline lookup yields CDR1 MDHEN and CDR2 SYDVKM. Trimming took 4 bases from V and 0 from J; bases not matched to a gene: 6. This CDR3 is 16 amino acids long. DNA of the CDR3: TGTGCCAGCAGTTCCTTGACAGGGTTTAGCAATCAGCCCCAGCATTTT. It codes for CASSSLTGFSNQPQHF.

This chain's CDR3 is CASSLVGTVDPHNEQFF. DNA of the CDR3: TGTGCCAGCAGCTTGGTGGGGACAGTGGATCCCCACAATGAGCAGTTCTTC. This chain uses TRBV5-6 with TRBJ2-1; TRBD1 aligns across 7 bases. CDR3 length: 17 residues. Germline-derived CDR1 and CDR2 are SGHDT and YYEEEE. Trimming cost V 0 bases and J 5 bases; bases outside gene matches: 11.

The rearrangement uses TRBV4-2 and TRBJ1-2, with D perhaps matching TRBD1 (5 bases). The CDR3 extends over 11 amino acids. Trimming took 6 bases from V and 8 from J, leaving 10 bases between them. CDR1 is LGHNA and CDR2 is YNFKEQ in the germline V gene. This CDR3 is CASSLGGGYTF. The CDR3, as DNA: TGTGCCAGCAGTCTGGGGGGAGGCTACACCTTC.

The chain employs TRBV5-1 and TRBJ2-1; TRBD2 aligns across 12 bases. This CDR3 contains 16 residues. J lost 7 bases, V lost 3 bases, and 8 bases had no gene match. Per the germline V gene, CDR1 is SGHRS and CDR2 is YFSETQ. CDR3 sequence reads: CASSSPTSGSTNEQFF. In DNA, the CDR3 is TGCGCCAGCAGCTCACCGACTAGCGGGAGTACGAATGAGCAGTTCTTC.

This chain links TRBV7-7 with TRBJ2-1; weak D call: TRBD2 (5 bases). This CDR3 is built from 16 residues. The V gene's germline CDR1 is SSHAT and CDR2 FNYEAQ (reference sequence). V lost 5 bases, J lost 6 bases, and 20 bases lay in between. The DNA for the CDR3 is TGTGCCAGCAGCCCCTCATTATTAAGGGAGATCAATGAGCAGTTCTTC. Its translation is CASSPSLLREINEQFF.

V usage is TRBV28 and J usage is TRBJ2-1; no clear D. The CDR3 is 14 amino acids. Trimming stripped 7 bases from V and 5 bases from J, with 15 bases between. Per the germline V gene, CDR1 is MDHEN and CDR2 is SYDVKM. As DNA, the CDR3 is TGTGCCAGCACCGTTGAGGAATTTGACAATGAGCAGTTCTTC. This encodes CASTVEEFDNEQFF.

The chain carries TRBV2 and TRBJ1-1, with D possibly TRBD1 on 5 matching bases. Trimming left V 6 bases short and J 1 base short, with 9 bases between. The CDR3 is 13 amino acids. From germline, CDR1 is SNHLY and CDR2 FYNNEI. In nucleotides, the CDR3 is TGTGCCAGCAGAGACAGACAGAACACTGAAGCTTTCTTT. Translating it yields CASRDRQNTEAFF.

The chain recombines TRBV6-1 with TRBJ1-5; a weak D match, TRBD1 (5 bases). Looked up from germline, CDR1 is MNHNS and CDR2 is SASEGT. This CDR3 has 14 residues. V lost 1 base and J 5 bases, leaving 9 bases between the germline ends. CDR3 bases: TGTGCCAGCAGTGAAGGGGGACTCCATCAGCCCCAGCATTTT. Translated, it gives CASSEGGLHQPQHF.

V usage is TRBV5-1 and J usage is TRBJ1-1, with D hard to call. V lost 0 bases, J lost 0 bases, and 9 bases lay in between. Germline assignment: CDR1 SGHRS and CDR2 YFSETQ. CDR3 length: 15 residues. CDR3 region: CASSLESVLNTEAFF. CDR3 DNA sequence: TGCGCCAGCAGCTTGGAGTCCGTTCTGAACACTGAAGCTTTCTTT.

V gene TRBV6-4 combines with J gene TRBJ2-1, with TRBD2 identical over 9 bases. V dropped 0 bases and J dropped 4; count of bases not matched to a gene: 4. CDR1 and CDR2 (germline): MRHNA, SNTAGT. The CDR3 has 16 amino acids. The CDR3 is CASSDSSSGTYNEQFF. The CDR3 nucleotides are TGTGCCAGCAGTGACTCGTCTAGCGGGACATACAATGAGCAGTTCTTC.

The gene calls are TRBV28 and TRBJ2-7; no clear D. V was trimmed by 3 bases and J by 2 bases, leaving 11 bases between them. The length of the CDR3 is 14 residues. Germline lookup yields CDR1 MDHEN and CDR2 SYDVKM. CDR3 protein: CASSFALEAYEQYF. In DNA, the CDR3 is TGTGCCAGCAGTTTTGCCTTGGAAGCCTACGAGCAGTACTTC.

This sequence joins TRBV27 and TRBJ2-3; D remains unclear. The CDR3 is 14 residues long. V was shortened by 5 bases and J by 0 bases, with 9 bases between the two germline ends. The germline V gene has CDR1 MNHEY and CDR2 SMNVEV (reference sequence). The CDR3 is CASSLPGSTDTQYF. The CDR3 DNA reads as TGTGCCAGCAGTCTCCCCGGTAGCACAGATACGCAGTATTTT.

This clone was detected only a few times. The DNA of the CDR3 is TGTGCCAGCAGTGACGGGAACACCGGGGAGCTGTTTTTT. It codes for CASSDGNTGELFF. V usage is TRBV6-4 and J usage is TRBJ2-2; D ambiguous. Germline loops: CDR1 MRHNA, CDR2 SNTAGT. The CDR3 spans 13 residues. V lost 2 bases and J 1 base, leaving 2 bases between the germline ends.

This clone was counted at least ten times. V and J are TRBV28 and TRBJ1-5; D call uncertain. The CDR3 loop spans 11 amino acids. From germline, CDR1 is MDHEN and CDR2 SYDVKM. Deletions cut 1 base from V and 12 bases from J, with 7 bases between. The CDR3 is CASSLSRSQHF. As DNA, the CDR3 is TGTGCCAGCAGTTTATCCCGCAGCCAGCATTTT.

The rearrangement joins TRBV27 to TRBJ2-3; 8 bases are a match to TRBD2. The CDR3 is 14 residues long. V lost 2 bases and J lost 3; bases outside the gene matches: 1. Per the germline V gene, CDR1 is MNHEY and CDR2 is SMNVEV (reference sequence). This CDR3 is CASSLAGGTDTQYF. CDR3 DNA sequence: TGTGCCAGCAGTTTAGCGGGAGGTACAGATACGCAGTATTTT.

CDR3 protein: CASSFGGEGYTF. CDR3 DNA sequence: TGTGCCAGCAGTTTTGGGGGGGAAGGCTACACCTTC. This sequence joins TRBV28 and TRBJ1-2; TRBD1 might be the D (5 bases). CDR1 and CDR2 from the germline V gene are MDHEN and SYDVKM. V was clipped by 3 bases and J by 8 bases, with 10 bases between them. This CDR3 has 12 residues.

The chain employs TRBV5-4 and TRBJ2-3, with TRBD2 matching 7 bases. The CDR3 loop spans 17 amino acids. Germline assignment: CDR1 SGHNT and CDR2 YYREEE (reference sequence). After removal of 4 bases from V and 3 bases from J, the junction contained 14 bases not matched to a gene. CDR3 nucleotides: TGTGCCAGCAGCCCCTCCCCCGGGGAGGGGCGAACAGATACGCAGTATTTT. As protein: CASSPSPGEGRTDTQYF.

V usage is TRBV10-3 and J usage is TRBJ1-5, with unresolved D. Germline V gene lookup returns CDR1 ENHRY and CDR2 SYGVKD. The CDR3 consists of 13 residues. V was shortened by 2 bases and J by 0 bases, with 2 bases between the two germline ends. Here the CDR3 DNA reads TGTGCCATCAGTGAGAGTAGCAATCAGCCCCAGCATTTT. Translating it yields CAISESSNQPQHF.

The rearrangement links TRBV9 to TRBJ1-1, with D possibly matching TRBD1 (6 bases). Per the germline V gene, CDR1 is SGDLS and CDR2 is YYNGEE. Trimming pared 4 bases from V and 1 base from J, leaving 11 bases between. This CDR3 contains 14 residues. CDR3: CASSTTDRNTEAFF. For the CDR3, the DNA is TGTGCCAGCAGCACTACGGACAGGAACACTGAAGCTTTCTTT.

This chain uses TRBV6-1 with TRBJ1-4; D might be TRBD1 (6 bases). Trimming pared 2 bases from V and 9 bases from J, leaving 25 bases between. Germline CDR1 is MNHNS and CDR2 is SASEGT. The CDR3 spans 18 residues. The CDR3 DNA sequence: TGTGCCAGCAGTGAATCCTCCCCCGGCCGGACAGTTGGCAAAAAACTGTTTTTT. Its protein product is CASSESSPGRTVGKKLFF.

This clone was counted once. The chain joins TRBV6-5 to TRBJ1-2; D ambiguous. This CDR3 spans 14 amino acids. V dropped 2 bases and J dropped 3 bases, with 10 bases sitting between them. The germline CDR1 and CDR2 sequences are MNHEY and SVGAGI. The CDR3 here is CASSYRAEDYGYTF. The CDR3 bases are TGTGCCAGCAGTTACAGGGCTGAGGACTATGGCTACACCTTC.

The chain has TRBV27 and TRBJ2-3, with 8 bases identical to TRBD2. Germline loops: CDR1 MNHEY, CDR2 SMNVEV (reference sequence). Trimming at V came to 4 bases and at J to 6 bases, leaving 9 bases not matched to a gene. The CDR3 is made up of 15 amino acids. CDR3 loop: CASSWAGGSRDTQYF. CDR3 nucleotides: TGTGCCAGCAGTTGGGCGGGAGGCTCCAGGGATACGCAGTATTTT.